Shown below are 16 T cell receptor beta chains from a single sample sequenced in a study of T cells in women clearing cervical HPV infection. Libraries were prepared by immunoSEQ multiplex PCR; TCRdb keeps only in-frame clonotypes and omits some of them. The sample totals roughly 50,000 clones. Sequences were obtained from blood buffy coat. The source of these receptors is a woman between 18 and 70 years old with a cervical HPV16 infection that either progressed to CIN3+ or cleared (not recorded which).

Of note for this clone: Read data end 3 residues before the CDR3 end; the end is taken from the germline J gene. The V gene is TRBV5-1, the J gene TRBJ1-1; D unclear. Deletions cut 2 bases from V and 3 bases from J, with 8 bases between. Germline loops: CDR1 SGHRS, CDR2 YFSETQ. The CDR3 runs to 13 residues. CDR3: CASSFSKDTEAFF. The CDR3 DNA, read in part, is TGCGCCAGCAGCTTTTCGAAGGACACTGAA.

Incomplete CDR3 DNA: TGTGCCAGCACAAGGACTAGCGGGAACGAG. This encodes CASTRTSGNE. The full CDR3 protein is CASTRTSGNEQYF. V gene TRBV6-2 or TRBV6-3 combines with J gene TRBJ2-7, with 12 bases matching TRBD2. The read ends 3 residues early relative to the CDR3; the germline J gene fills the gap. The V segment lost 7 bases and the J segment 5 bases; nucleotides outside the gene matches: 3. Per the germline V gene, CDR1 is MNHEY and CDR2 is SVGEGT. The CDR3 consists of 13 residues.

Note on this clone: The read gets to within 3 residues of the CDR3 end, and the germline J gene fills in the rest. The V gene is TRBV7-2, the J gene TRBJ1-4; a possible D gene is TRBD1 (5 bases). CDR1 and CDR2 (germline): SGHTA, FQGNSA. V gave up 5 bases and J gave up 6 bases, with 13 bases separating them. CDR3 length: 14 residues. Incomplete CDR3 DNA: TGTGCCAGCAGCCCGCGGAGGGGCGATGAAAAA. Translated: CASSPRRGDEK. The entire CDR3 reads CASSPRRGDEKLFF.

As regards this clone: Sequencing ends 3 residues short of the CDR3 end; the germline J gene provides the rest. This rearrangement joins TRBV6-4 to TRBJ2-1, with a possible D match to TRBD1 (7 bases). Germline V gives CDR1 MRHNA, CDR2 SNTAGT. The V gene lost 4 bases and the J gene lost 3 bases, with 13 bases spanning the gap. This CDR3 region has 15 residues. Partial CDR3 DNA: TGTGCCAGCAGTGCCAGGGGGGACGGCTACAATGAG. Its translation: CASSARGDGYNE. The full CDR3 protein is CASSARGDGYNEQFF.

About this clone itself: One end of the junction varies from germline; a read error may be responsible. Sequencing ends 3 residues short of the CDR3 end; the germline J gene provides the rest. The genes are TRBV19 and TRBJ1-3; the D is unclear. Germline assignment: CDR1 LNHDA and CDR2 SQIVND (reference sequence). The length of the CDR3 is 12 residues. This chain's CDR3 is CASNPEDDTIYF. The sequenced CDR3 bases are TGTGCCAGTAACCCCGAGGATGACACG.

CDR3 bases read: TGTGCCTGGAGGCATTGGACAGGAATGAGCGAAAAA. This gives the protein CAWRHWTGMSEK. The whole CDR3 is CAWRHWTGMSEKLFF. This chain links TRBV30 with TRBJ1-4; 7 nucleotides match TRBD1. With the read ending 3 residues before the CDR3 end, the germline J gene is used to fill in that end. V was clipped by 3 bases and J by 8 bases; unmatched bases: 12. This CDR3 spans 15 amino acids. CDR1 and CDR2 (germline): GTSNPN, SVGIG (reference sequence).

Of note for this clone: The read comes to an end 3 residues before the CDR3 does, leaving the germline J gene to fill in the end. This rearrangement joins TRBV6-2 or TRBV6-3 to TRBJ1-1; D is perhaps TRBD1 (5 bases). Looked up from germline, CDR1 is MNHEY and CDR2 is SVGEGT. The CDR3 is made up of 13 amino acids. V was trimmed by 3 bases and J by 5 bases, leaving 10 bases between them. The CDR3 spells CASSYQGVTEAFF. Incomplete CDR3 DNA: TGTGCCAGCAGTTATCAGGGAGTAACTGAA.

Comments on this clone: A junction boundary mismatches the germline segment, possibly from a read error. Coverage ceases 3 residues before the CDR3 finishes, and the germline J gene fills in the end. The V call is TRBV29-1, the J call TRBJ2-1; D call uncertain. This CDR3 is built from 14 residues. Germline V gene lookup returns CDR1 SQVTM and CDR2 ANQGSEA. Partial CDR3 DNA: TGCAGCGTTACGCCCCTGGTCTCCTACAGTGAG. This encodes CSVTPLVSYSE. The full CDR3 is CSVTPLVSYSEQFF.

On this clone itself: The sequenced fragment ends 3 residues before the CDR3 boundary, so the rest is inferred from the germline J gene. The chain uses TRBV20-1 and TRBJ2-7; maybe TRBD2 (6 bases). Germline V gene data show CDR1 as DFQATT and CDR2 as SNEGSKA (reference sequence). Trimming shortened V by 3 bases and J by 2 bases, and 20 bases separated the two germline ends. This CDR3 contains 16 residues. CDR3 DNA, as far as it was read: TGCAGTGCTAGGAAATCTATGGGACTTCGGACCTACGAG. Protein: CSARKSMGLRTYE. In full, the CDR3 reads CSARKSMGLRTYEQYF.

As concerns this clone: From the germline J gene comes the end of the CDR3, since the read stops 3 residues before it. This chain links TRBV5-4 with TRBJ2-7; D is undetermined. Trimming cost V 0 bases and J 4 bases, with 5 bases left between them. Germline CDR1 SGHNT, CDR2 YYREEE (reference sequence). The CDR3 has 12 residues. The CDR3 bases that were read are TGTGCCAGCAGCTTGGAACAATACGAG. Its translation is CASSLEQYE. In full, the CDR3 is CASSLEQYEQYF. Full variable domain (remainder filled in from reference TRBV5-4 and TRBJ2-7): ETGVTQSPTHLIKTRGQQVTLRCSSQSGHNTVSWYQQALGQGPQFIFQYYREEENGRGNFPPRFSGLQFPNYSSELNVNALELDDSALYLCASSLEQYEQYFGPGTRLTVT.

In the case of this clone: Read data end 3 residues before the CDR3 end; the end is taken from the germline J gene. V is TRBV7-9 and J is TRBJ2-3, with unresolved D. Germline CDR1 and CDR2: SEHNR and FQNEAQ (reference sequence). The germline V and J ends were trimmed by 2 bases and 6 bases, with 6 bases remaining between them. The CDR3 sequence is 12 residues long. CDR3 amino acids: CASSLNKDTQYF. CDR3 bases read: TGTGCCAGCAGCTTAAACAAGGATACG.

This chain's CDR3 is CASSIKGRETQYF. The CDR3 DNA, read in part, is TGTGCCAGTAGTATAAAGGGTCGGGAGACC. V usage is TRBV19 and J usage is TRBJ2-5, with D uncertain. The CDR3 end is not reached by the read, which stops 3 residues before it; the germline J gene fills it in. The germline V gene has CDR1 LNHDA and CDR2 SQIVND (reference sequence). The CDR3 sequence is 13 residues long. V lost 2 bases and J 5 bases, leaving 9 bases between the germline ends.

Of note for this clone: The read stops 3 residues short of the end of the CDR3; the missing end is completed from the germline J gene. This chain joins TRBV30 and TRBJ1-3; weak D call: TRBD1 (5 bases). In germline, CDR1 is GTSNPN, CDR2 SVGIG (reference sequence). There are 14 residues in the CDR3. Trimming took 3 bases from V and 1 from J, leaving 10 bases between them. CDR3 residues: CAWSTGSSGNTIYF. The CDR3 DNA, read in part, is TGTGCCTGGAGCACAGGCTCGTCTGGAAACACC.

Turning to this clone: The sequenced fragment ends 3 residues before the CDR3 boundary, so the rest is inferred from the germline J gene. The chain uses TRBV29-1 and TRBJ2-7, with 7 bases matching TRBD2. There are 13 residues in the CDR3. Germline CDR1 is SQVTM and CDR2 is ANQGSEA. Germline trimming cut 7 bases from V and 6 bases from J; bases unmatched to any gene: 12. CDR3 DNA (partial): TGCAGCGGGACGGCGGGGGTCGGTACCGAG. Translating it yields CSGTAGVGTE. From start to end, the CDR3 is CSGTAGVGTEQYF.

In regard to this clone: From the germline J gene comes the end of the CDR3, since the read stops 3 residues before it. This chain joins TRBV7-3 and TRBJ2-7, with TRBD2 matching 8 bases. V lost 6 bases to trimming and J lost 5 bases; unmatched junction nucleotides: 6. Germline V gene lookup returns CDR1 SGHTA and CDR2 FQGTGA. The CDR3 consists of 13 residues. This CDR3 reads CASRRGDVDEQYF. The CDR3 DNA, read in part, is TGTGCCAGCAGGCGGGGGGACGTAGACGAG.

Turning to this clone: The read falls 3 residues short of the CDR3 end, and the missing part is taken from the germline J gene. V usage is TRBV6-2 or TRBV6-3 and J usage is TRBJ2-3; 7 nucleotides match TRBD1. Germline V gene lookup returns CDR1 MNHEY and CDR2 SVGEGT. This CDR3 has 14 amino acids. The CDR3 is CASSPGTAQETQYF. CDR3 DNA, as far as it was read: TGTGCCAGCAGCCCCGGGACAGCACAAGAGACG.